Each of the 30 T cell receptor beta chains below was sequenced from the same sample in a study of blood T cell repertoires in COVID-19. TCRdb keeps only in-frame clones here, not all; method: immunoSEQ multiplex PCR. The sample shows 76,000 or so clones, 91% of them seen only once. The sequencing sample was made of peripheral blood. These receptors all come from a human donor in a cohort sampled during active COVID-19.

The chain couples TRBV19 to TRBJ1-2, with TRBD1 matching 8 bases. The CDR3 contains 13 residues. J gave up 6 bases and V 7 bases, and 7 bases lay outside the gene matches. Germline V gene lookup returns CDR1 LNHDA and CDR2 SQIVND (reference sequence). The CDR3 spells CASKPGQEHGYTF. Written as DNA, the CDR3 is TGTGCCAGTAAACCGGGACAGGAACATGGCTACACCTTC.

This clone was seen once. The chain joins TRBV4-3 to TRBJ1-4, with D possibly matching TRBD1 (6 bases). V dropped 0 bases and J dropped 8 bases, with 19 bases sitting between them. The CDR3 has 17 amino acids. Per germline, CDR1 LGHNA and CDR2 YSLEER. In DNA, the CDR3 is TGCGCCAGCAGCCAAGACCGGTCAGGGGCCCTGGAGGAAAAACTGTTTTTT. Its protein product is CASSQDRSGALEEKLFF.

The rearrangement links TRBV11-2 to TRBJ2-7; 9 positions match TRBD1. V lost 4 bases, J lost 11 bases, and 15 bases stayed unmatched. Per germline, CDR1 SGHAT and CDR2 FQNNGV. CDR3 length: 15 amino acids. CDR3 residues: CASSSRPGQGNVEYF. In DNA form, the CDR3 reads TGTGCCAGCAGCTCGCGCCCGGGACAGGGAAACGTGGAGTACTTC.

The V gene is TRBV6-5, the J gene TRBJ1-6, with D possibly TRBD1 on 6 matching bases. This CDR3 is built from 13 residues. Per the germline V gene, CDR1 is MNHEY and CDR2 is SVGAGI. The germline V and J ends were trimmed by 4 bases and 10 bases, with 11 bases remaining between them. DNA of the CDR3: TGTGCCAGCAGTTCCGGGACAATCTCACCCCTCCACTTT. Translation: CASSSGTISPLHF.

This clone appeared a few times. CDR3 DNA: TGTGCCAGCACCCCAGACAGCATACAAGAGACCCAGTACTTC. This codes for CASTPDSIQETQYF. This rearrangement joins TRBV11-2 to TRBJ2-5; maybe TRBD1 (5 bases). Trimming cost V 7 bases and J 2 bases, with 14 bases left between them. Germline V lookup: CDR1 SGHAT, CDR2 FQNNGV. The CDR3 runs 14 residues.

The chain carries TRBV9 and TRBJ1-1; D may be TRBD1 (6 bases). This CDR3 spans 16 amino acids. Germline lookup yields CDR1 SGDLS and CDR2 YYNGEE. V was pared by 9 bases and J by 1 base, with 22 bases between. CDR3 amino acids: CAILQGTPVQNTEAFF. The CDR3 DNA follows: TGTGCCATCCTCCAGGGGACACCCGTCCAGAACACTGAAGCTTTCTTT. Combining the CDR3 with reference TRBV9 and TRBJ1-1 gives the whole variable domain DSGVTQTPKHLITATGQRVTLRCSPRSGDLSVYWYQQSLDQGLQFLIQYYNGEERAKGNILERFSAQQFPDLHSELNLSSLELGDSALYFCAILQGTPVQNTEAFFGQGTRLTVV.

The J gene is TRBJ2-5, the V gene TRBV28; TRBD2 is a possible D gene (7 bases). V lost 5 bases and J 5 bases, leaving 15 bases between the germline ends. The CDR3 is 14 amino acids. The V gene's germline CDR1 is MDHEN and CDR2 SYDVKM. CDR3 sequence (DNA): TGTGCCAGCAGTGCCAGTGGGGGGGCGGAGACCCAGTACTTC. It codes for CASSASGGAETQYF.

The chain has TRBV12-3 or TRBV12-4 and TRBJ1-2; no clear D. The CDR3 is 12 residues long. Trimming left V 4 bases short and J 0 bases short, with 3 bases between. CDR3 nucleotide sequence: TGTGCCAGCAGTTCATCTAACTATGGCTACACCTTC. Its protein product is CASSSSNYGYTF.

The chain combines TRBV9 with TRBJ1-6, with D possibly being TRBD1 (6 bases). This CDR3 comprises 15 residues. Trimming took off 4 bases at V and 5 bases at J, with 13 bases between the two ends. The germline V gene encodes CDR1 SGDLS and CDR2 YYNGEE. The CDR3: CASSYRASNNSPLHF. CDR3 in DNA: TGTGCCAGCAGCTACAGGGCCTCAAATAATTCACCCCTCCACTTT.

The chain links TRBV7-8 to TRBJ2-7; D is uncertain. V was shortened by 4 bases and J by 3 bases, with 16 bases between the two germline ends. This CDR3 region has 15 residues. Germline V lookup: CDR1 SGHVS, CDR2 FQNEAQ. CDR3 nucleotide sequence: TGTGCCAGCAGCTCGCCCTCTGGCAGTCACTACGAGCAGTACTTC. It is translated as CASSSPSGSHYEQYF.

The rearrangement uses TRBV10-3 and TRBJ2-3, with TRBD2 matching over 7 bases. V lost 3 bases to trimming and J lost 0 bases; unmatched junction nucleotides: 3. This CDR3 contains 15 residues. Per the germline V gene, CDR1 is ENHRY and CDR2 is SYGVKD. The CDR3 loop is CAISDGGGSTDTQYF. In nucleotides, the CDR3 is TGTGCCATCAGTGATGGCGGGGGTAGCACAGATACGCAGTATTTT.

CDR3 in amino acids: CASSLEGPSYNEQFF. CDR3 sequence (DNA): TGTGCCAGCAGCTTAGAGGGGCCATCCTACAATGAGCAGTTCTTC. The chain couples TRBV7-2 to TRBJ2-1; possible D gene TRBD1, 5 bases. V was clipped by 1 base and J by 1 base, with 8 bases between them. Germline CDR1 reads SGHTA; CDR2 reads FQGNSA. The CDR3 length is 15 residues.

The chain employs TRBV11-3 and TRBJ2-7, with a weak D call TRBD2 (7 bases). The V and J ends lost 2 bases and 2 bases respectively, with 10 bases between them. CDR3 length: 14 residues. CDR1 SGHNT and CDR2 YENEEA come from the germline V gene. The CDR3 here is CASSLRGATYEQYF. The CDR3 bases are TGTGCCAGCAGCTTACGGGGGGCCACCTACGAGCAGTACTTC.

The V call is TRBV5-5, the J call TRBJ1-6; D is unresolved. The CDR3 is 15 residues long. The V and J ends lost 0 bases and 3 bases respectively, with 7 bases between them. Germline V gene lookup returns CDR1 SGHKS and CDR2 YYEKEE (reference sequence). The CDR3 spells CASSLGEIYNSPLHF. In DNA form, the CDR3 reads TGTGCCAGCAGCTTGGGGGAGATCTATAATTCACCCCTCCACTTT.

The gene calls are TRBV5-1 and TRBJ2-5, with D possibly matching TRBD1 (7 bases). The V gene's germline CDR1 is SGHRS and CDR2 YFSETQ. Trimming removed 0 bases from V and 3 bases from J, with 15 bases in between. The CDR3 runs 16 residues. Written as DNA, the CDR3 is TGCGCCAGCAGCTTGGTCGGCAGGGGGGTAAAAGAGACCCAGTACTTC. This sequence encodes CASSLVGRGVKETQYF.

This clone showed up just once. The J gene is TRBJ1-2, the V gene TRBV11-2; 10 bases agree with TRBD1. The CDR3 contains 15 residues. J was trimmed by 5 bases and V by 5 bases; bases with no gene match: 8. The germline V gene encodes CDR1 SGHAT and CDR2 FQNNGV. CDR3 region: CASSARTGGIYGYTF. CDR3 DNA sequence: TGTGCCAGCAGCGCCCGGACAGGGGGGATTTATGGCTACACCTTC.

The chain carries TRBV19 and TRBJ1-2; 9 bases align to TRBD1. With V trimmed by 6 bases and J by 8 bases, 10 bases remained unmatched. The CDR3 contains 14 residues. The germline CDR1 and CDR2 sequences are LNHDA and SQIVND (reference sequence). The CDR3 bases are TGTGCCAGTAGGATAATCCGGACAGGGGAGGGCTACACCTTC. It yields the protein CASRIIRTGEGYTF.

The chain links TRBV6-5 to TRBJ2-7, with TRBD1 matching over 9 bases. V lost 7 bases and J lost 7; bases outside the gene matches: 8. CDR3 size: 13 residues. The germline CDR1 and CDR2 sequences are MNHEY and SVGAGI. CDR3 amino acids: CASTGTGLGEQYF. The CDR3 nucleotides read TGTGCCAGCACCGGGACAGGGTTGGGGGAGCAGTACTTC.

This clone was detected only once. The genes are TRBV20-1 and TRBJ1-4; D not resolved. This CDR3 spans 11 amino acids. The ends were cut back, 6 bases at V and 8 bases at J, with 10 bases in the middle. The V gene's germline CDR1 is DFQATT and CDR2 SNEGSKA (reference sequence). Written as DNA, the CDR3 is TGCAGTGCCCGGCGGAGAGAAAAACTGTTTTTT. Protein: CSARRREKLFF.

This clone was picked up one time. The rearrangement uses TRBV7-2 and TRBJ2-6, with 10 bases matching TRBD1. There are 18 residues in the CDR3. After removal of 5 bases from V and 2 bases from J, the junction contained 9 bases not matched to a gene. Germline loops: CDR1 SGHTA, CDR2 FQGNSA. The CDR3 DNA reads as TGTGCCAGCAGCCGGGACAGGGGAAAGTCTCCTGGGGCCAACGTCCTGACTTTC. Amino acids: CASSRDRGKSPGANVLTF. Looking up the rest from reference TRBV7-2 and TRBJ2-6 gives the full variable domain: GAGVSQSPSNKVTEKGKDVELRCDPISGHTALYWYRQSLGQGLEFLIYFQGNSAPDKSGLPSDRFSAERTGGSVSTLTIQRTQQEDSAVYLCASSRDRGKSPGANVLTFGAGSRLTVL.

V is TRBV6-5 and J is TRBJ1-5; 9 positions agree with TRBD1. Germline CDR1 MNHEY, CDR2 SVGAGI. The CDR3 contains 14 residues. V shed 4 bases, J shed 15 bases, and the junction held 13 bases outside the gene matches. Here the CDR3 DNA reads TGTGCCAGCAGTTTGGGACAGGGTACGCCGATGGGGCATTTT. This sequence encodes CASSLGQGTPMGHF.

The rearrangement joins TRBV11-1 to TRBJ2-5; 8 bases fit TRBD2. Germline V gene lookup returns CDR1 SGHAT and CDR2 FQDESV (reference sequence). The CDR3 contains 15 residues. V trimming: 5 bases; J trimming: 5 bases; junction bases outside the gene matches: 10. The CDR3 reads CASSPRGGGSETQYF. The CDR3 DNA reads as TGTGCCAGCAGCCCAAGAGGCGGGGGGTCGGAGACCCAGTACTTC. Filled out from reference TRBV11-1 and TRBJ2-5, the complete variable domain reads EAEVAQSPRYKITEKSQAVAFWCDPISGHATLYWYRQILGQGPELLVQFQDESVVDDSQLPKDRFSAERLKGVDSTLKIQPAELGDSAMYLCASSPRGGGSETQYFGPGTRLLVL.

This clone was found once. The rearrangement uses TRBV11-3 and TRBJ2-7; a possible D gene is TRBD1 (6 bases). The CDR3 is 13 residues long. The V and J ends lost 1 base and 3 bases respectively, with 7 bases between them. Germline V gene lookup returns CDR1 SGHNT and CDR2 YENEEA. Here the CDR3 reads CASSLGRGYEQYF. CDR3 DNA sequence: TGTGCCAGCAGCTTAGGCAGGGGCTACGAGCAGTACTTC.

The CDR3 here is CASSLASGGGSYEQYF. The CDR3 region has the DNA TGTGCCAGCAGCTTAGCCTCAGGGGGCGGGTCATACGAGCAGTACTTC. V gene TRBV7-2 combines with J gene TRBJ2-7; 8 positions match TRBD1. The CDR3 consists of 16 residues. V shed 0 bases and J 4 bases; nucleotides not matched to a gene: 8. Germline-derived CDR1 and CDR2 are SGHTA and FQGNSA.

The rearrangement uses TRBV7-9 and TRBJ2-5; TRBD1 might be the D (6 bases). Trimming shortened V by 4 bases and J by 7 bases, and 19 bases separated the two germline ends. The CDR3 consists of 15 residues. The V gene's germline CDR1 is SEHNR and CDR2 FQNEAQ (reference sequence). CDR3 bases: TGTGCCAGCAGCTGGGGCCGGACAGCCGAAGGGACCCAGTACTTC. This codes for CASSWGRTAEGTQYF.

V usage is TRBV20-1 and J usage is TRBJ1-1; weak D call: TRBD1 (5 bases). This CDR3 contains 14 residues. Trimming removed 3 bases at V and 4 bases at J, with 15 bases between. Germline CDR1 and CDR2: DFQATT and SNEGSKA (reference sequence). The CDR3 here is CSASASGGPTEAFF. DNA for the CDR3: TGCAGTGCTAGTGCCTCGGGGGGTCCCACTGAAGCTTTCTTT.

This chain links TRBV3-1 (or the pseudogene TRBV3-2) with TRBJ1-2; weak D call: TRBD1 (6 bases). V dropped 0 bases and J dropped 5 bases, with 22 bases sitting between them. CDR1 is LGHDT, CDR2 YNNKEL, per germline (reference sequence). CDR3 length: 18 residues. CDR3 nucleotides: TGTGCCAGCAGCCAAGAAGGGTGGCAGGGGCGCAGGTCGTATGGCTACACCTTC. Translating gives CASSQEGWQGRRSYGYTF.

The chain has TRBV6-6 and TRBJ1-1, with 8 nucleotides matching TRBD1. V was pared by 4 bases and J by 0 bases, with 4 bases of the junction left unmatched. This CDR3 has 15 residues. CDR1 is MNHNY, CDR2 SVGAGI, per germline (reference sequence). The CDR3 DNA is TGTGCCAGCAGTTCGGGACAGGTCCTGAACACTGAAGCTTTCTTT. Amino acid sequence: CASSSGQVLNTEAFF.

This clone was counted once. This chain links TRBV7-9 with TRBJ2-2; D may be TRBD2 (5 bases). Germline-derived CDR1 and CDR2 are SEHNR and FQNEAQ (reference sequence). The V end lost 5 bases, the J end lost 11 bases, and 15 bases lay between the germline ends. The CDR3 is made up of 13 amino acids. CDR3 nucleotides: TGTGCCAGCAGCGTAGGCTTCGAGGGAGAGCTGTTTTTT. This codes for CASSVGFEGELFF.

The chain carries TRBV3-1 (or the pseudogene TRBV3-2) and TRBJ2-7; the match to TRBD2 covers 9 bases. Germline CDR1 and CDR2: LGHDT and YNNKEL (reference sequence). With 4 bases clipped from V and 6 bases from J, the junction kept 4 bases outside the gene matches. The length of the CDR3 is 13 residues. CDR3 nucleotides: TGTGCCAGCAGCCCATCTAGCGGGGTCGAGCAGTACTTC. Translating it yields CASSPSSGVEQYF.